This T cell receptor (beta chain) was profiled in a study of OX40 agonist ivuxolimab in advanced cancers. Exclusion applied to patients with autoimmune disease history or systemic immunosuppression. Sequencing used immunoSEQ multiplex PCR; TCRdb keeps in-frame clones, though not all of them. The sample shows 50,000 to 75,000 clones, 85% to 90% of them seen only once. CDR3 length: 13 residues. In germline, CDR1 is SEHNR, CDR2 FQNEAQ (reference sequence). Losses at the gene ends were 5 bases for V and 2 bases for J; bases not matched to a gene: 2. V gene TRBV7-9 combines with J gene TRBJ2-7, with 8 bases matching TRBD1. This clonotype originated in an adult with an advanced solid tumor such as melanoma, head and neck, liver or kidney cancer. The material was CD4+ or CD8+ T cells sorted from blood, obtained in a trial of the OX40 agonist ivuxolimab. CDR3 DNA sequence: TGTGCCAGCAGCCGGACAGGGCCCTACGAGCAGTACTTC. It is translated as CASSRTGPYEQYF. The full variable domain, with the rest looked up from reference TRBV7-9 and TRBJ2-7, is DTGVSQNPRHKITKRGQNVTFRCDPISEHNRLYWYRQTLGQGPEFLTYFQNEAQLEKSRLLSDRFSAERPKGSFSTLEIQRTEQGDSAMYLCASSRTGPYEQYFGPGTRLTVT.